Below are 5 T cell receptor beta chains sequenced from a single sample in a study of shared clonotypes between healthy human individuals. Sequencing used immunoSEQ multiplex PCR; TCRdb keeps in-frame clones, though not all of them. The sample shows approximately 2.1 million clones, roughly 93% of them seen only once. Material: naive CD4+ T cells from PBMCs. Subset: CD45RA+ positively selected. These receptors all stem from a man aged 18 to 35 in good health. Some clones in this sample may be carry-over from other donors' samples.

The V and J genes are TRBV5-1 and TRBJ2-1, with 7 nucleotides matching TRBD2. CDR1 and CDR2 from the germline V gene are SGHRS and YFSETQ. CDR3 length: 16 amino acids. After removal of 4 bases from V and 5 bases from J, the junction contained 12 bases not matched to a gene. The DNA for the CDR3 is TGCGCCAGCAGCCTGGAAGCTAGCGGACGCAACAATGAGCAGTTCTTC. Its protein product is CASSLEASGRNNEQFF.

This clone appeared once. The chain joins TRBV29-1 to TRBJ2-7; TRBD1 matches 10 bases. This CDR3 region has 16 residues. The V gene end was trimmed by 1 base and the J gene end by 1 base; junction bases not matched to a gene: 7. Germline CDR1 and CDR2: SQVTM and ANQGSEA. This CDR3 reads CSVEGVWDRGSYEQYF. The DNA of the CDR3 is TGCAGCGTTGAAGGAGTCTGGGACAGGGGATCCTACGAGCAGTACTTC.

The V gene is TRBV4-1, the J gene TRBJ2-3, with 11 positions matching TRBD1. This CDR3 is 15 amino acids long. Germline CDR1 is MGHRA and CDR2 is YSYEKL. With V trimmed by 4 bases and J by 6 bases, 6 bases remained unmatched. The CDR3 DNA sequence: TGCGCCAGCAGCCCCCGGACAGGGGGCTCGGATACGCAGTATTTT. This gives the protein CASSPRTGGSDTQYF.

The count of this clone is one. The chain combines TRBV6-5 with TRBJ2-1; D uncertain. V shed 0 bases and J shed 9 bases, with 9 bases lying between them. Germline V CDR1 and CDR2: MNHEY, SVGAGI. The CDR3 runs to 13 residues. CDR3 sequence reads: CASSYSIPGEQFF. CDR3 nucleotides: TGTGCCAGCAGTTACTCGATCCCCGGTGAGCAGTTCTTC.

V usage is TRBV7-8 and J usage is TRBJ2-7; 7 nucleotides match TRBD1. The CDR3 is 15 residues long. V gave up 5 bases and J gave up 4 bases; unmatched junction bases: 11. The V gene's germline CDR1 is SGHVS and CDR2 FQNEAQ. CDR3 bases: TGTGCCAGCAGCCCAACCGGGACAGTCCTATACGAGCAGTACTTC. Translated: CASSPTGTVLYEQYF.